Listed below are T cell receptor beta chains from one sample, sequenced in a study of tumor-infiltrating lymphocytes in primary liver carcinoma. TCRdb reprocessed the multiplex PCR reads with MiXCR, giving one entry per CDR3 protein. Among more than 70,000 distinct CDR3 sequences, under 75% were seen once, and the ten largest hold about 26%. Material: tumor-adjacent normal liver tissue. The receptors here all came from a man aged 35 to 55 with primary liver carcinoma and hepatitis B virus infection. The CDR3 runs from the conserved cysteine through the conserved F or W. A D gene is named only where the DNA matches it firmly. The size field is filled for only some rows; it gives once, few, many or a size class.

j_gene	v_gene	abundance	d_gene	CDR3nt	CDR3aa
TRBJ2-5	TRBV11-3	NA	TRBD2	TGTGCCAGCAGCATAGGGACTAGCGGGAGCGGAGAGACCCAGTACTTC	CASSIGTSGSGETQYF
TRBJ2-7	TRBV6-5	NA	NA	TGTGCCAGCAGTTACCAGCCTGCAGGGGATTCCTACGAGCAGTACTTC	CASSYQPAGDSYEQYF
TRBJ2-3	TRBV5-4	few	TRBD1	TGTGCCGCCTGGGACAGGGGACTCACAGATACGCAGTATTTT	CAAWDRGLTDTQYF
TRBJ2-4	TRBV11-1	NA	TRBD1	TGTGCCAGGAGCTCAGGGACCCGGGACAGGAGAGATTTAGCCAAAAACATTCAGTACTTT	CARSSGTRDRRDLAKNIQYF
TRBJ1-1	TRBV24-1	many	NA	TGTGCCACCAGGGATAGGGGGTCCCGGACTGAAGCTTTCTTT	CATRDRGSRTEAFF
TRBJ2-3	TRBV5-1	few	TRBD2	TGCGCCAGCAGCCCAAGGACTAGCGGTACAGATACGCAGTATTTT	CASSPRTSGTDTQYF
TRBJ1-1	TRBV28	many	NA	TGTGCCAGCAGTACCACCATGAACACTGAAGCTTTCTTT	CASSTTMNTEAFF
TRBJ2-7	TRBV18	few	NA	TGTGCCAGCTCACGAGAATACGGGTACGAGCAGTACTTC	CASSREYGYEQYF
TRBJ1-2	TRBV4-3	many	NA	TGCGCCAGCAGCCAAGGGCAGCAGCTCTATGGCTACACCTTC	CASSQGQQLYGYTF
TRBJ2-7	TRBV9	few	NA	TGTGCCAGCAGCCGAGAGGTGTGTTCCTATGAGCAGTACTTC	CASSREVCSYEQYF
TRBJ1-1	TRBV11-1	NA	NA	TGTGTCAGCAGCTTAAACTCCAAGAACAGAGAAGCTTTCTTT	CVSSLNSKNREAFF
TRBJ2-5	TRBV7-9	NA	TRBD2	TGTACCAGCAGCCCGGGACTAGAGGGAGAAGAGACCCAGTACTTC	CTSSPGLEGEETQYF
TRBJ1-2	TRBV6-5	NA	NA	TGTGCCAGCACTCAGAAAGACAGGTCGGGAGGCTACACCTTC	CASTQKDRSGGYTF
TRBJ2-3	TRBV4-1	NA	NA	TGCGCTAGCAGCCAAGGACTAACGGGAGCAGATACGCAGTATTTT	CASSQGLTGADTQYF
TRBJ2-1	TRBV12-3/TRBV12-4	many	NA	TGTGCCAGCAGTCCTTTCCCGCGCCCCGAGCAGTTCTTC	CASSPFPRPEQFF
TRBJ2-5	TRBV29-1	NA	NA	NA	CSVADGARRETQCF
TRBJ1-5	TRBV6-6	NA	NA	TGTGCCATCAGGCAGACAGTGCTGGCTCAGCCCCAGCATTTT	CAIRQTVLAQPQHF
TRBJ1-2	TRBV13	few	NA	TGTGCTAGCAGCGGCCGGGGCAGGCATTTCTATGGCTACACCTTC	CASSGRGRHFYGYTF
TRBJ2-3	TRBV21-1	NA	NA	TGTGGCAGCAGCACCGGCTCCGAGCGGGAGTTGGCAGATACGCAGTATTTT	CGSSTGSERELADTQYF
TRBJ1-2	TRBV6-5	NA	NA	TGTGCCAGCAGTCTAGGACATGGGGCGCGTGGCTACACCTTC	CASSLGHGARGYTF
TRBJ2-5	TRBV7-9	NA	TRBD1	TGTGTCAACAGCCGATTGACAGGGGGCGAGGAGACCCAGTACTTC	CVNSRLTGGEETQYF
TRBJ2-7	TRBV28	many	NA	TGTGCCAGCAGGACTCACCAAACCGCTGACTACGAGCAGTACTTC	CASRTHQTADYEQYF
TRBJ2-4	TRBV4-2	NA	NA	TGTGCCAGCAGCCAAGATGCTTTAACGATGGGGACCGCCAAAAATATTCGGTACTTC	CASSQDALTMGTAKNIRYF
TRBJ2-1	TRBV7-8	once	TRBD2	TGTGCCGGCAGCTATCTAGCGGGAGGGTCTTACAATGAGCAGTTCTTC	CAGSYLAGGSYNEQFF
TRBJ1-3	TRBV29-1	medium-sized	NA	TGCAGCGTTGAAGCCGGGGTGAAGTATTTT	CSVEAGVKYF
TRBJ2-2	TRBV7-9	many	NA	TGTGCCAGCAGCTTCTGGACACCTCGGGCCCACACCGGGGAGCTGTTTTTT	CASSFWTPRAHTGELFF
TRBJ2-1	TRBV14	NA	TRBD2	TGTACCAGCAGCCAAGGAGCGGGAGGCAACAATGAGCGGTTCTTC	CTSSQGAGGNNERFF
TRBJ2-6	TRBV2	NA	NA	TGTGCCAGCACTGAATTGGGGGCGTCTGGGGTCAACGTCCTGACTTTC	CASTELGASGVNVLTF
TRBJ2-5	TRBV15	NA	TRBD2	TGTACCACCAGCAGAGATATTACTAGCGGGGAAGAGACCCAGTACTTC	CTTSRDITSGEETQYF
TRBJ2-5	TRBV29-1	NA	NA	TGCAGCGTTGAAGGACGGCCGGGGGTCACCCGGTACTTC	CSVEGRPGVTRYF
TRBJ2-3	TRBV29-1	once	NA	TGCAGCGTTGAAGAAGGGCTAGCACGGCAGTATTTT	CSVEEGLARQYF
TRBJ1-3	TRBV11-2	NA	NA	TGTGCCAGCAACTGGGTAAACTCTGGAAACACCATACATTTT	CASNWVNSGNTIHF
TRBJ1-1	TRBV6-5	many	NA	TGTGCCAGCAGTTACTCGGGGATCTCAGAAGCTTTCTTT	CASSYSGISEAFF
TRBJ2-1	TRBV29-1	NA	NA	TGCAGCACCCTGACATGTACCTTCGGCAATGAGCAGTTCTTC	CSTLTCTFGNEQFF
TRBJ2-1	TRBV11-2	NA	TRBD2	TGCGCCAGCAGCTATACTAGCGCCAATTTTTACAATGAGCAGTTCTTC	CASSYTSANFYNEQFF
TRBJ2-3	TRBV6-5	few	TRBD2	TGTGCCAGCAACCTAGGACAAGCGGGAACAAATACGCAGTATTTT	CASNLGQAGTNTQYF
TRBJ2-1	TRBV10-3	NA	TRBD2	TGTGCCGTATCTAGCGGGACTGTTTTTAGCTCCTACAATGAGCTGTTCTTC	CAVSSGTVFSSYNELFF
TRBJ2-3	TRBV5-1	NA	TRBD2	TGCGCCAGTAGCCCTAGACTAGCGGGAGTTACCACACATACGCAGTATTTT	CASSPRLAGVTTHTQYF
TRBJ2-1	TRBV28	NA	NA	TGTGCCAGCAGTTTTAAAAATGAGCAGATCTTC	CASSFKNEQIF
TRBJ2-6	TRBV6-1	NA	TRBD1	TGTGCTAGCAGTGGGACAGCCGATGGGGCCAACGTCGTGACTTTC	CASSGTADGANVVTF
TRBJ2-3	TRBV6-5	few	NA	TGTGCCAGTGGTGAATGGGATGAGCAGTATTTT	CASGEWDEQYF
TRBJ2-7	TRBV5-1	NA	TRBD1	TGCACCAGCAGCTGGTTAAGGGACAGGCCTCTCGAGCAGTACTTC	CTSSWLRDRPLEQYF
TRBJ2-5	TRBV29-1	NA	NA	TGCAGCGTTGGTAACGGGCATCCAGAGGCCCAGTACTTC	CSVGNGHPEAQYF
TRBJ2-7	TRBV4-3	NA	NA	TGCGCCAGCAGCCTTGGGACGTCCTGCGCCGAGCAATACTTC	CASSLGTSCAEQYF
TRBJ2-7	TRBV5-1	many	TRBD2	TGCGCCAGCAGCTCGGGACTAGCGGGAGTACGGGAGCAGTACTTC	CASSSGLAGVREQYF
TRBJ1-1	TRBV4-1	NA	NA	TGCGCCAGCAGCACCCCACAACCCGCGGGGGGCGAAGTTTTCTTT	CASSTPQPAGGEVFF
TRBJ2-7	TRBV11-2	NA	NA	TGTGCCAGCAACTTCGGGACTGCAACCTATGAGCAGTACTTC	CASNFGTATYEQYF
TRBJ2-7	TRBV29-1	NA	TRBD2	TGCAGCGTCGCTTTGGGACTAAAGAGGCCGTACGAGCAGTACTTC	CSVALGLKRPYEQYF
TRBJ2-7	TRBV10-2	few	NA	TGCGCCAGCGGGGGCAGGTCCTACGAGCAGTACTTC	CASGGRSYEQYF
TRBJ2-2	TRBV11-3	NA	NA	TGTGTCAGCAGCTTAGATACCGTAGGCGCCGGGGAACTGTTTTTT	CVSSLDTVGAGELFF
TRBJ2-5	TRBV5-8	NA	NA	TGTGCCAGCAGCTCCGTTCAGGGCCCTTCCCAGACCCGGTACTTC	CASSSVQGPSQTRYF
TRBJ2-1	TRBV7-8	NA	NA	TGTGCCAGCAGCAGAAGGACCAGTGGGAGTTCGAATGAGCAGTTCTTC	CASSRRTSGSSNEQFF
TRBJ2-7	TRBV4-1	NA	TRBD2	TGCGCCAGTATCCAAGCGGGGGCGGGACACAGCTACGAGCAGTACTTC	CASIQAGAGHSYEQYF